One sample yielded the 7 T cell receptor beta chains listed below, sequenced in a study of Ad26.COV2.S vaccination and SARS-CoV-2 variants. Treatment denoted: 15 to 20 received Ad26.COV2.S at low or high dose, single or two shots; about 5 received placebo; per-sample allocation not given. Material that was analyzed had been drawn on day 63 after the first vaccine or placebo injection. This table comes from immunoSEQ multiplex PCR, and its TCRdb copy is limited to in-frame clones, with some not included. The table records some 350,000 clones, about 90% of them present only once. The material was peripheral blood, obtained in a trial of Ad26.COV2.S vaccine versus placebo. The receptors here all came from a person aged 18-60 years who received the Ad26.COV2.S COVID-19 vaccine or a placebo.

A single count supports this clone. The V call is TRBV7-2, the J call TRBJ2-1; D could derive from TRBD1 or TRBD2 (5 bases each). The CDR3 spans 15 residues. The V end lost 7 bases, the J end lost 6 bases, and 19 bases lay between the germline ends. Germline CDR1 and CDR2: SGHTA and FQGNSA. The CDR3 is CASIDRDPRGNEQFF. DNA for the CDR3: TGTGCCAGCATCGATAGGGACCCGAGAGGCAATGAGCAGTTCTTC.

V and J are TRBV18 and TRBJ1-1, with unresolved D. Germline loops: CDR1 KGHSH, CDR2 LQKENI. The V and J ends lost 3 bases and 5 bases respectively, with 7 bases between them. The CDR3 length is 12 residues. CDR3: CASSPIGTEAFF. The CDR3 DNA sequence: TGTGCCAGCTCACCCATAGGGACTGAAGCTTTCTTT.

J is TRBJ2-2 and V is TRBV20-1, with no clear D. V was clipped by 1 base and J by 11 bases, with 8 bases between them. From germline, CDR1 is DFQATT and CDR2 SNEGSKA (reference sequence). The CDR3 is made up of 11 amino acids. CDR3 region: CSARAPLELFF. The CDR3 bases are TGCAGTGCTAGAGCCCCCCTAGAGCTGTTTTTT.

The gene calls are TRBV13 and TRBJ2-4; D is undetermined. The CDR3 runs 14 residues. The germline V gene has CDR1 PRHDT and CDR2 FYEKMQ (reference sequence). V was pared by 1 base and J by 6 bases, with 10 bases between. The CDR3, as DNA: TGTGCCAGCAGCTTAGAGGGCGCGGTAAACATTCAGTACTTC. Translating gives CASSLEGAVNIQYF.

The chain employs TRBV29-1 and TRBJ2-1; no definite D call. Between the trimmed V and J ends, which lost 4 bases and 0 bases, there was a span of 4 bases. The CDR3 length is 12 residues. Germline V CDR1 and CDR2: SQVTM, ANQGSEA. The CDR3, as DNA: TGCAGCGTTGGGTTCTCCTACAATGAGCAGTTCTTC. Translating it yields CSVGFSYNEQFF.

The chain uses TRBV6-2 or TRBV6-3 and TRBJ1-1; tentatively, D is TRBD1 (6 bases). Trimming cost V 6 bases and J 5 bases, with 16 bases left between them. There are 14 residues in the CDR3. Germline-derived CDR1 and CDR2 are MNHEY and SVGEGT. The CDR3 DNA reads TGTGCCAGCAGCTCCCCAGGGGAAGGAACTGAAGCTTTCTTT. Its translation: CASSSPGEGTEAFF.

The V and J genes are TRBV5-4 and TRBJ1-1, with D unclear. Trimming shortened V by 3 bases and J by 0 bases, and 15 bases separated the two germline ends. In germline, CDR1 is SGHNT, CDR2 YYREEE (reference sequence). This CDR3 contains 16 residues. The CDR3 spells CASSSPRDEVNTEAFF. CDR3 sequence (DNA): TGTGCCAGCAGCTCTCCCCGTGACGAGGTGAACACTGAAGCTTTCTTT.